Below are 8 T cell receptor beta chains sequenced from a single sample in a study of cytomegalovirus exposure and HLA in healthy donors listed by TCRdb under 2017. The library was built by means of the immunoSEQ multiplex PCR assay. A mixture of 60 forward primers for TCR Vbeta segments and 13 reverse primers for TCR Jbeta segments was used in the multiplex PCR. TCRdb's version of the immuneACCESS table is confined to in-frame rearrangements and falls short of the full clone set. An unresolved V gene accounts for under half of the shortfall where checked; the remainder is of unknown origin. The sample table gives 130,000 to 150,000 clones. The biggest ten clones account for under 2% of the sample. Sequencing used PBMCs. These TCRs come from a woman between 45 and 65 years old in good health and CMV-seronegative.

The CDR3 nucleotides read TGTGCCAGCACATTGGGACTAGCGGGAGACTACGAGCAGTACTTC. Its protein product is CASTLGLAGDYEQYF. This sequence joins TRBV5-6 and TRBJ2-7, with 14 positions matching TRBD2. This CDR3 is built from 15 residues. The germline V gene encodes CDR1 SGHDT and CDR2 YYEEEE. The ends lost 6 bases at V and 3 bases at J; junction bases unmatched: 5. Based on the CDR3 plus reference TRBV5-6 and TRBJ2-7, the full variable domain is DAGVTQSPTHLIKTRGQQVTLRCSPKSGHDTVSWYQQALGQGPQFIFQYYEEEERQRGNFPDRFSGHQFPNYSSELNVNALLLGDSALYLCASTLGLAGDYEQYFGPGTRLTVT.

This CDR3 is CASSYGTLRGELFF. In nucleotides, the CDR3 is TGTGCCAGCAGCTACGGGACTCTCCGCGGGGAGCTGTTTTTT. V gene TRBV5-4 combines with J gene TRBJ2-2, with a weak D call TRBD2 (6 bases). Germline loops: CDR1 SGHNT, CDR2 YYREEE (reference sequence). The germline V and J ends were trimmed by 3 bases and 7 bases, with 13 bases remaining between them. There are 14 residues in the CDR3.

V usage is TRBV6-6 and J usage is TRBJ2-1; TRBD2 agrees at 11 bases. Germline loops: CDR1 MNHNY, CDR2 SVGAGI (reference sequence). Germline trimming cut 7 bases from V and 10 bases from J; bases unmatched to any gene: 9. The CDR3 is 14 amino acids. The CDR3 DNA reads TGTGCCAGCACTAATCGAGGGACTAGCGGAGAGCAGTTCTTC. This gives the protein CASTNRGTSGEQFF.

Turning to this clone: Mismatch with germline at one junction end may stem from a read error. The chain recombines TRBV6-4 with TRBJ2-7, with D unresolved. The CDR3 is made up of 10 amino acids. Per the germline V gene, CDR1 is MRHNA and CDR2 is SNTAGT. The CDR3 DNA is TGTGCCAGCAGTGACCCGTCCTCCGACTTC. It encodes CASSDPSSDF.

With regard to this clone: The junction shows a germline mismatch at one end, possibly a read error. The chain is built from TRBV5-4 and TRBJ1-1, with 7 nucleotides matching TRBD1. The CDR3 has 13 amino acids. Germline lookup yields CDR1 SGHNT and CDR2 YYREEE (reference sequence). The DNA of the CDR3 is TGTGCCAGCAGTCTACAGGGGAACGCTGAAGCTTTCTTT. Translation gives CASSLQGNAEAFF.

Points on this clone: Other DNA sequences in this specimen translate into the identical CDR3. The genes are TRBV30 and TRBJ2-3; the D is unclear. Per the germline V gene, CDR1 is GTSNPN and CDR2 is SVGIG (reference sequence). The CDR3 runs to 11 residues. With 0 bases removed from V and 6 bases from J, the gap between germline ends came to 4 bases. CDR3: CAWSVRDTQYF. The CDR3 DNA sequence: TGTGCCTGGAGTGTACGGGATACGCAGTATTTT.

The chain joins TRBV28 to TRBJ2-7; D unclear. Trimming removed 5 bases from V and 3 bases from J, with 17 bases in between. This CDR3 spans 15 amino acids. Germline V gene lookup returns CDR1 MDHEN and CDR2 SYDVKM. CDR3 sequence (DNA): TGTGCCAGCAGTCGACCCGGGTCCCTGGGCTACGAGCAGTACTTC. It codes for CASSRPGSLGYEQYF.

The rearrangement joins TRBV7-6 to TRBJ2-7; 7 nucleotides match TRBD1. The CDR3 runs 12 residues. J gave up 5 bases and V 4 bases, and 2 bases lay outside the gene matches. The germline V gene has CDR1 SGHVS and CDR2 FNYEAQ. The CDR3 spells CASSYGTDEQYF. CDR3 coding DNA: TGTGCCAGCAGCTACGGGACAGACGAGCAGTACTTC.